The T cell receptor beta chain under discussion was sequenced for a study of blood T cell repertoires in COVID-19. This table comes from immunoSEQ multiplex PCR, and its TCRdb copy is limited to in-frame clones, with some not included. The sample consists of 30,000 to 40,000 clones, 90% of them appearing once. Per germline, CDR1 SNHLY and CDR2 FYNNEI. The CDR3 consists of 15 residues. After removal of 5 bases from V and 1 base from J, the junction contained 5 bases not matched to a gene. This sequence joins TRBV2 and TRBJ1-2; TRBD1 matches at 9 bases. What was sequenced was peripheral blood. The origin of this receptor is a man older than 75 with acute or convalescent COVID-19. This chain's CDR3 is CASSPRTGDNYGYTF. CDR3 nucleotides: TGTGCCAGCAGTCCACGGACAGGGGATAACTATGGCTACACCTTC.